This T cell receptor (beta chain) is from a study of blood T cell repertoires in COVID-19. This table comes from immunoSEQ multiplex PCR, and its TCRdb copy is limited to in-frame clones, with some not included. The profile shows about 50,000 clones, over 90% of them singletons. Germline V gene sequence: CDR1 SEHNR, CDR2 FQNEAQ (reference sequence). The V gene lost 0 bases and the J gene lost 9 bases, with 18 bases spanning the gap. The CDR3 runs 15 residues. Sequenced input: peripheral blood. The chain recombines TRBV7-9 with TRBJ2-7; possibly TRBD1 for D (6 bases). The receptor was derived from a human donor in a cohort sampled during active COVID-19. The CDR3 sequence is CASSLADRSSLGQYF. The CDR3 DNA reads as TGTGCCAGCAGCTTAGCAGACAGGTCCTCGCTGGGGCAGTACTTC.